These T cell receptor beta chains were read from a single sample in a study of T cell changes during pregnancy in multiple sclerosis. Method: immunoSEQ multiplex PCR; TCRdb's copy keeps in-frame clones and lacks some. The data hold tens of thousands of clones, with roughly 92% observed a single time. Sequences were derived from peripheral blood, sampled in the second trimester of pregnancy. These receptors were collected from a female donor with multiple sclerosis, enrolled in a pregnancy study. The CDR3 runs from the conserved cysteine through the conserved F or W. A D gene is named only where the DNA matches it firmly. For some rows the clone size is stated as once, few or many, or as a class when expanded; others skip it.

D gene | J gene | V gene | clone size | CDR3 protein | CDR3 DNA
NA | TRBJ2-7 | TRBV10-3 | NA | CAIKAGPPTYEQYF | TGTGCCATCAAGGCGGGGCCCCCAACCTACGAGCAGTACTTC
NA | TRBJ1-1 | TRBV4-3 | NA | CASRRGMNTEAFF | TGCGCCAGCAGAAGAGGGATGAACACTGAAGCTTTCTTT
NA | TRBJ1-3 | TRBV30 | NA | CAWSVGGGNTIYF | TGTGCCTGGAGTGTTGGGGGGGGAAACACCATATATTTT
NA | TRBJ1-1 | TRBV4-3 | once | CASDSPPVRRGPNTEAFF | TGCGCCAGCGACAGTCCCCCGGTACGCAGGGGCCCGAACACTGAAGCTTTCTTT
TRBD2 | TRBJ2-7 | TRBV28 | once | CASSFSTSGHEQYF | TGTGCCAGCAGTTTCTCGACTAGCGGGCACGAGCAGTACTTC
TRBD1 | TRBJ1-1 | TRBV19 | NA | CASQRQGIMNTEAFF | TGTGCCAGTCAACGACAGGGGATAATGAACACTGAAGCTTTCTTT
NA | TRBJ2-3 | TRBV29-1 | NA | CSVDKSTDTQYF | TGCAGCGTTGATAAAAGCACAGATACGCAGTATTTT
TRBD2 | TRBJ2-1 | TRBV19 | few | CASSPGLAANEQFF | TGTGCCAGTAGTCCGGGACTAGCGGCGAATGAGCAGTTCTTC
NA | TRBJ1-1 | TRBV29-1 | NA | CSVAQVGVEAFF | TGCAGCGTGGCACAGGTAGGGGTTGAAGCTTTCTTT
TRBD2 | TRBJ2-1 | TRBV9 | NA | CASSAGTSEYNEQFF | TGTGCCAGCAGCGCAGGGACTAGCGAGTACAATGAGCAGTTCTTC
NA | TRBJ2-3 | TRBV29-1 | NA | CSVEGALSTDTQYF | TGCAGCGTTGAAGGCGCCCTAAGCACAGATACGCAGTATTTT
NA | TRBJ2-1 | TRBV6-6 | few | CAISGLFNEQFF | TGTGCCATCTCGGGACTTTTTAATGAGCAGTTCTTC
TRBD2 | TRBJ2-3 | TRBV7-2 | NA | CASSLSGTSGGGAQYF | TGTGCCAGCAGCTTGTCCGGGACTAGCGGGGGAGGGGCGCAGTATTTT
TRBD1 | TRBJ1-6 | TRBV9 | few | CASSVRGTSPLHF | TGTGCCAGCAGCGTCAGGGGGACTTCACCCCTCCACTTT
TRBD1 | TRBJ1-1 | TRBV13 | NA | CASSGQAMNTEAFF | TGTGCCAGCAGCGGACAGGCCATGAACACTGAAGCTTTCTTT
NA | TRBJ2-5 | TRBV5-1 | NA | CASSLDPGMGTQYF | TGCGCCAGCAGCTTGGATCCGGGGATGGGGACCCAGTACTTC
TRBD1 | TRBJ1-2 | TRBV6-1 | NA | CASSKDRGDGYTF | TGTGCCAGCAGTAAGGACAGGGGCGATGGCTACACCTTC
TRBD2 | TRBJ2-5 | TRBV28 | once | CASSSLGTGGPWLKTQYF | TGTGCCAGCAGTTCGCTTGGGACGGGGGGTCCGTGGTTAAAGACCCAGTACTTC
TRBD2 | TRBJ2-1 | TRBV9 | NA | CASSGGGGLAGGREQFF | TGTGCCAGCAGCGGGGGGGGAGGACTAGCGGGAGGGCGTGAGCAGTTCTTC
NA | TRBJ1-6 | TRBV6-1 | NA | CASSFRQNNSPLHF | TGTGCCAGCAGTTTCCGACAGAATAATTCACCCCTCCACTTT
TRBD2 | TRBJ2-3 | TRBV4-1 | NA | CASSQDPDKAGTGTDTQYF | TGCGCCAGCAGCCAAGACCCCGACAAAGCGGGAACGGGCACAGATACGCAGTATTTT
NA | TRBJ1-2 | TRBV30 | once | CAWSAQLDSNYGYTF | TGTGCCTGGAGTGCCCAACTCGACAGTAACTATGGCTACACCTTC
NA | TRBJ2-5 | TRBV11-2 | once | CASSYIGGQETQYF | TGTGCCAGCAGTTACATAGGGGGCCAAGAGACCCAGTACTTC
NA | TRBJ2-3 | TRBV4-1 | NA | CASSQFSVTDTQYF | TGCGCCAGCAGCCAATTTAGCGTCACAGATACGCAGTATTTT
TRBD1 | TRBJ2-7 | TRBV5-1 | NA | CASSFPKGGGEQYF | TGCGCCAGCAGCTTTCCCAAAGGGGGCGGCGAGCAGTACTTC
TRBD1 | TRBJ1-2 | TRBV9 | NA | CASGGQVYGYTF | TGTGCCAGCGGTGGACAGGTCTATGGCTACACCTTC
NA | TRBJ2-7 | TRBV6-6 | NA | CASRHGSFYEQYF | TGTGCCAGCAGACACGGGAGCTTCTACGAGCAGTACTTC
TRBD2 | TRBJ2-5 | TRBV11-2 | NA | CASSLDSFRLAVQETQYF | TGTGCCAGCAGCTTAGATTCATTTAGACTAGCGGTACAAGAGACCCAGTACTTC
NA | TRBJ1-2 | TRBV30 | NA | CAWSVLPASPYGYTF | TGTGCCTGGAGTGTACTCCCAGCGAGTCCCTATGGCTACACCTTC
TRBD1 | TRBJ2-3 | TRBV7-9 | NA | CASSLGDRVADTQYF | TGTGCCAGCAGCTTAGGGGACAGGGTAGCCGATACGCAGTATTTT
NA | TRBJ1-2 | TRBV5-1 | NA | CASSADTESGSYTF | TGCGCCAGCAGCGCGGACACCGAGTCAGGAAGCTACACCTTC
NA | TRBJ2-7 | TRBV11-1 | NA | CASSLATGTYEQYF | TGTGCCAGCAGCTTAGCGACAGGAACCTACGAGCAGTACTTC
NA | TRBJ1-1 | TRBV7-2 | NA | CASSLVPGNTEAFF | TGTGCCAGCAGCTTAGTGCCGGGGAACACTGAAGCTTTCTTT
TRBD1 | TRBJ1-5 | TRBV7-2 | NA | CASSLGTGNSNQPQHF | TGTGCCAGCAGCTTAGGGACAGGTAATAGCAATCAGCCCCAGCATTTT
TRBD1 | TRBJ1-6 | TRBV5-5 | NA | CASRPAGTDNSPLHF | TGTGCCAGCAGACCAGCCGGGACAGATAATTCACCCCTCCACTTT
NA | TRBJ1-5 | TRBV19 | NA | CASSLQGRQPQHF | TGTGCCAGTAGTCTACAGGGCCGTCAGCCCCAGCATTTT
NA | TRBJ1-2 | TRBV7-2 | NA | CASSLVLTQGSYGYTF | TGTGCCAGCAGCTTAGTCCTCACCCAAGGGAGCTATGGCTACACCTTC
TRBD1 | TRBJ2-7 | TRBV9 | NA | CASSTSPGQAYEQYF | TGTGCCAGCAGCACCTCACCGGGACAGGCCTACGAGCAGTACTTC
NA | TRBJ2-1 | TRBV7-2 | NA | CASSLAAGSYNEQFF | TGTGCCAGCAGCTTAGCGGCAGGTAGTTACAATGAGCAGTTCTTC
NA | TRBJ2-1 | TRBV7-2 | NA | CASSLVERNEQFF | TGTGCCAGCAGCTTAGTAGAGAGAAATGAGCAGTTCTTC
NA | TRBJ2-7 | TRBV20-1 | NA | CSADQTYEQYF | TGCAGTGCTGATCAGACCTACGAGCAGTACTTC
NA | TRBJ2-3 | TRBV7-8 | NA | CASSPGDTDTQYF | TGTGCCAGCAGTCCCGGGGACACAGATACGCAGTATTTT
NA | TRBJ2-7 | TRBV28 | NA | CASSFNARDIISYEQYF | TGTGCCAGCAGTTTTAACGCCCGGGACATAATCTCCTACGAGCAGTACTTC
NA | TRBJ2-2 | TRBV7-3 | NA | CASSLTSDITGELFF | TGTGCCAGCAGCTTGACATCGGACATTACCGGGGAGCTGTTTTTT
NA | TRBJ1-1 | TRBV6-1 | NA | CASSQTPMNTEAFF | TGTGCCAGCAGCCAGACACCGATGAACACTGAAGCTTTCTTT
NA | TRBJ1-2 | TRBV30 | once | CAWTLLEFYGYTF | TGTGCCTGGACATTACTCGAGTTCTATGGCTACACCTTC
NA | TRBJ1-4 | TRBV7-2 | NA | CASSLQGNEKLFF | TGTGCCAGCAGCTTGCAGGGTAATGAAAAACTGTTTTTT
TRBD1 | TRBJ2-7 | TRBV6-1 | NA | CASGGGTGGF | TGTGCCAGCGGAGGGGGGACAGGGGGGTTC
NA | TRBJ1-1 | TRBV9 | NA | CASSEVGRSNTEAFF | TGTGCCAGCAGCGAGGTCGGCAGGTCGAACACTGAAGCTTTCTTT